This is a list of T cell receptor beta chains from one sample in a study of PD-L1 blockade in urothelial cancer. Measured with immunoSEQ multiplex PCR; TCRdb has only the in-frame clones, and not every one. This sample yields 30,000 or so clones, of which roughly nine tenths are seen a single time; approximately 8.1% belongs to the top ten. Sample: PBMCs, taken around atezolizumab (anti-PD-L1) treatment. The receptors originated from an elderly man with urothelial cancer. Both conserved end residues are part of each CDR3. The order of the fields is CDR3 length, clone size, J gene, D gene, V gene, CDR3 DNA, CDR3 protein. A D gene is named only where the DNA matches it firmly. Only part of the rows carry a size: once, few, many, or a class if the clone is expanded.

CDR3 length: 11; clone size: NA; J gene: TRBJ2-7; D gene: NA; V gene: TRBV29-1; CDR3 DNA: TGCAGCGTTGGGGCGCCCGCCGAGCAGTACTTC; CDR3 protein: CSVGAPAEQYF
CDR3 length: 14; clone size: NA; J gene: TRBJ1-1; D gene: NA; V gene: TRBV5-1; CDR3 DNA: TGCGCCAGCAGCAGAAACGAAAGGGGCACTGAAGCTTTCTTT; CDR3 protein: CASSRNERGTEAFF
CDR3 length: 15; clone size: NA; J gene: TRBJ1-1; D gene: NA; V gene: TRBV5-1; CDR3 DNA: TGCGCCAGCAGCTTGGAAGCAGGGAGGGCCACTGAAGCTTTCTTT; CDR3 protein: CASSLEAGRATEAFF
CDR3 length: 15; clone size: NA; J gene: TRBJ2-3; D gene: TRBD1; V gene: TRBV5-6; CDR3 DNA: TGTGCCAGCAGCCACGGACAGGGGACGACAGATACGCAGTATTTT; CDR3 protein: CASSHGQGTTDTQYF
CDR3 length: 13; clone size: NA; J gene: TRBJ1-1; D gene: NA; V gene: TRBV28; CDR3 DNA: TGTGCCAGCAGTCTGACTCTCGAGGGTGAAGCTTTCTTT; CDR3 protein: CASSLTLEGEAFF
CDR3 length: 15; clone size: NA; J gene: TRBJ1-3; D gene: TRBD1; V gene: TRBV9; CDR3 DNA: TGTGCCAGCAGCGCCGGGGACAGGGCGGAAAACACCATATATTTT; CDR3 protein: CASSAGDRAENTIYF
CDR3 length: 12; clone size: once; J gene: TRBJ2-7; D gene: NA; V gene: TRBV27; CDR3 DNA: TGTGCCAGCAGTCGCGACAATTACGAGCAGTACTTC; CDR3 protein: CASSRDNYEQYF
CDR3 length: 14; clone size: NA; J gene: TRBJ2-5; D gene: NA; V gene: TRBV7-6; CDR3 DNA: TGTGCCAGCAGTCAGCTCCAGGGTACGGAGACCCAGTACTTC; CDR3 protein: CASSQLQGTETQYF
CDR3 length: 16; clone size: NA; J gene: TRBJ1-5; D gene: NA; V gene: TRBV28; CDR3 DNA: TGTGCCAGCAGTTTATCAGGGGCTAGGAGCAATCAGCCCCAGCATTTT; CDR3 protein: CASSLSGARSNQPQHF
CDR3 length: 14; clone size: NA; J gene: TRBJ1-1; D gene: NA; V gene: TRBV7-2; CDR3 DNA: TGTGCCAGCAGCTTAGGCACAGTAGTAGCTGAAGCTTTCTTT; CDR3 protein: CASSLGTVVAEAFF
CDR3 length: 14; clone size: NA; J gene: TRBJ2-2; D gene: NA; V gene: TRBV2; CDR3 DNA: TGTGCCAGCAGTGAAAATCGGGGCACCGGGGAGCTGTTTTTT; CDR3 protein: CASSENRGTGELFF